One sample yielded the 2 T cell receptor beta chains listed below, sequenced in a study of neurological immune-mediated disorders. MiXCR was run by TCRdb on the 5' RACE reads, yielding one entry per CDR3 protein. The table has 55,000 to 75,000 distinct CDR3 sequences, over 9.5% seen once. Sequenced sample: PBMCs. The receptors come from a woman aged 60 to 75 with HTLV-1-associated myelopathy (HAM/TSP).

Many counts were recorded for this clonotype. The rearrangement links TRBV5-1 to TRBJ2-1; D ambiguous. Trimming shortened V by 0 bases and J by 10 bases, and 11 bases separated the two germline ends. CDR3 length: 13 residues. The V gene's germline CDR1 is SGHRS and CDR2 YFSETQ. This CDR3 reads CASSLVPASEQFF. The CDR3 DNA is TGCGCCAGCAGCTTGGTTCCGGCTTCGGAGCAGTTCTTC.

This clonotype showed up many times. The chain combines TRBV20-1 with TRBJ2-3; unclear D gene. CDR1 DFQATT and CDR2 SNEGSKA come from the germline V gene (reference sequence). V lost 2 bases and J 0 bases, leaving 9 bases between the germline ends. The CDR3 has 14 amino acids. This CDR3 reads CSARTPSSTDTQYF. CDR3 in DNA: TGCAGTGCTAGAACCCCCTCAAGCACAGATACGCAGTATTTT.